This TCR beta chain emerged from a study of blood T cell repertoires in COVID-19 (TCRdb year 2020). A note on the overall study: Samples from collaborators originated in the United States, Italy and Spain and spanned both the acute and convalescent phases of COVID-19. The material from the prospective study consisted of cDNA or gDNA derived from T cells, B-cell-depleted T cells, or PBMCs. Deeply sampled blood TCRbeta repertoires from subjects exposed to, actively infected with, or recovered from COVID-19 were included in the dataset. A freely available public database, intended as a resource for researchers studying the immune response to SARS-CoV-2, is where the repertoires were released. Samples were obtained from the ongoing ImmuneRACE study (first 160 participants) and from about 1,300 subjects provided by 6 global collaborators. The sample metadata nearly always contained a de-identified subject ID, COVID-19 status, age in years and sex. HLA class I and class II types, where available, came from metadata supplied by the sample provider rather than from assay-based typing. Study-wide conclusions, independent of this receptor: How much clinical and demographic metadata was included differed by source and by participant, and the metadata was provided uncurated.

The immunoSEQ Assay, a bias-controlled multiplex PCR, was used to amplify TCRbeta CDR3 regions from genomic DNA. As for the authors' bioinformatics: The number of nucleated cells in each sample was estimated from the amplification of reference gene primers within the assay. Sequence reads were collapsed and filtered to measure the absolute abundance of every unique TCRbeta CDR3 rearrangement. For each sample, productive Simpson clonality was calculated by taking the square root of Simpson's diversity index across productive rearrangements. TCRdb holds this immuneACCESS table with in-frame rearrangements only. Some clones are missing; in checked studies, unresolved V genes explain under half, and the rest has no known cause. V and J calls and clone size are copied from that table; D and trimming were computed from the DNA. Recorded for this sample are about 190,000 clones; over 75% of them occurred a single time. 6.2% of the sample is held by the ten biggest clonotypes.

To note about this clone: Its specific antigen is unknown. Base qualities are missing; no much larger clone stands one base away.

Samples from volunteer blood donors who had recovered from COVID-19 were contributed by a second Seattle source. Whole blood was collected in K2EDTA tubes by collaborating institutions according to the institutions' own protocols. For TCRbeta analysis, collaborators shipped samples as frozen whole blood, isolated PBMCs, or DNA extracted from either of those sample types. CDR1 and CDR2 were assigned from the germline V gene as SNHLY and FYNNEI. V is reduced by 6 bases and J by 3 bases, leaving a spacing of 15 bases between them. The CDR3 runs 14 residues from the cysteine to the phenylalanine. Left in the record is the CDR3 DNA by itself, 42 bases read in frame from the first base.

In this chain, TRBV2 is recombined with TRBJ2-7; a tentative D call is TRBD2 (5 bases match). Sequences were obtained from peripheral blood. This clonotype was sampled from a woman in her 40s who had recovered from COVID-19. The DNA sequence follows: TGTGCCAGCAGATTGGACTCGACCCTCTACGAGCAGTACTTC. This encodes CASRLDSTLYEQYF. The CDR3 plus the reference TRBV2 and TRBJ2-7 genes for the other parts give the full variable domain: EPEVTQTPSHQVTQMGQEVILRCVPISNHLYFYWYRQILGQKVEFLVSFYNNEISEKSEIFDDQFSVERPDGSNFTLKIRSTKLEDSAMYFCASRLDSTLYEQYFGPGTRLTVT.